This note documents a single T cell receptor beta chain sequence. The antigen is not known. The data were produced by immunoSEQ multiplex PCR, yet TCRdb's version contains in-frame clones alone and is incomplete. The table includes tens of thousands of clones, around 85% detected once. CDR3 length: 12 amino acids. The germline V and J ends were trimmed by 10 bases and 1 base, with 10 bases remaining between them. Germline V gene data show CDR1 as MNHEY and CDR2 as SVGAGI. This entry belongs to a study of T cell responses to AZD1222 COVID-19 vaccine. Study results and limitations: Spike-spanning, vaccine-associated CD4 TCRs were dominant at 160-218 and 743-854. White British donors predominated, females outnumbered males, and clonal diversity was possibly underestimated. Seropositivity was recorded at baseline in only 6 or 7 AZD1222 recipients. None of the repertoires were sampled until the peak T cell response had passed.

The TCR comes from an adult in good health. This chain connects TRBV6-5 to TRBJ1-1; D uncertain. The specimen comprised peripheral blood, sampled on day 0 of AZD1222 vaccination. The CDR3: CATGFRNTEAFF. CDR3 nucleotides: TGTGCCACCGGTTTTAGGAACACTGAAGCTTTCTTT.